The entry that follows covers one T cell receptor (beta chain) sequence. The sample belongs to a study of blood T cell repertoires in COVID-19. Produced via immunoSEQ multiplex PCR; TCRdb's table is partial and in-frame only. Among 180,000 or so clones listed, 80% to 90% were seen once. The TCR comes from an elderly woman with COVID-19, enrolled during active disease. Sequencing was performed on peripheral blood.

The DNA for the CDR3 is TGTGCCACCAGTGATGCGGACAGGGGAGACCAGTACTTC. Translated: CATSDADRGDQYF. The rearrangement joins TRBV24-1 to TRBJ2-5; TRBD1 matches 9 bases. This CDR3 spans 13 amino acids. CDR1 is KGHDR and CDR2 is SFDVKD in the germline V gene. Trimming removed 3 bases from V and 10 bases from J; junction bases left unmatched: 5.